This T cell receptor (beta chain) is from a study of T cells in pancreatic ductal adenocarcinoma. General study findings and limits: Blood clonality (roughly 0.072) did not differ significantly from tumor (about 0.12). Tumor-versus-blood clonality comparisons may be biased toward lower tumor diversity.

This CDR3 has 15 amino acids. V dropped 5 bases and J dropped 6 bases, with 19 bases sitting between them. Germline-derived CDR1 and CDR2 are SGHRS and YFSETQ. No neoadjuvant therapy was given to the selected pancreatic ductal adenocarcinoma patients before their surgery. Notes on this clone: Its antigen is as yet unknown.

Libraries were prepared by immunoSEQ multiplex PCR; TCRdb keeps only in-frame clonotypes and omits some of them. The sample has roughly 100,000 clones, roughly 96% seen once; the top ten hold roughly 3%. This receptor was taken from a human donor with pancreatic ductal adenocarcinoma. The V gene is TRBV5-1, the J gene TRBJ2-3, with D tentatively TRBD2 (6 bases). Source material: PBMCs. CDR3 sequence: CASREETSLLDTQYF. The CDR3 bases are TGCGCCAGCAGAGAGGAGACTAGTCTCTTGGATACGCAGTATTTT.